These 2 T cell receptor beta chains were all obtained from the same sample, sequenced in a study of cytomegalovirus exposure and HLA in healthy donors. The PCR used 60 Vbeta and 13 Jbeta primers. Profiled with immunoSEQ multiplex PCR; TCRdb holds only in-frame clones, not every one. The table records approximately 150,000 clones, approximately 80% of them present only once. Sequenced material: PBMCs. Source of these receptors: a woman between 35 and 50 years old in good health and CMV-seropositive.

This chain links TRBV5-1 with TRBJ2-7, with 8 bases identical to TRBD1. The CDR3 sequence is 15 residues long. The ends lost 0 bases at V and 6 bases at J; junction bases unmatched: 8. Germline CDR1 is SGHRS and CDR2 is YFSETQ. The CDR3: CASSLAGTGSLEQYF. The CDR3 nucleotides are TGCGCCAGCAGCTTGGCTGGGACAGGAAGCCTCGAGCAGTACTTC.

J is TRBJ2-1 and V is TRBV19, with D tentatively TRBD1 (6 bases). Germline V CDR1 and CDR2: LNHDA, SQIVND (reference sequence). V was shortened by 8 bases and J by 9 bases, with 11 bases between the two germline ends. The CDR3 extends over 11 amino acids. The CDR3 bases are TGTGCCAGTTCAGAGGGGGTTGAGCAGTTCTTC. Protein: CASSEGVEQFF.